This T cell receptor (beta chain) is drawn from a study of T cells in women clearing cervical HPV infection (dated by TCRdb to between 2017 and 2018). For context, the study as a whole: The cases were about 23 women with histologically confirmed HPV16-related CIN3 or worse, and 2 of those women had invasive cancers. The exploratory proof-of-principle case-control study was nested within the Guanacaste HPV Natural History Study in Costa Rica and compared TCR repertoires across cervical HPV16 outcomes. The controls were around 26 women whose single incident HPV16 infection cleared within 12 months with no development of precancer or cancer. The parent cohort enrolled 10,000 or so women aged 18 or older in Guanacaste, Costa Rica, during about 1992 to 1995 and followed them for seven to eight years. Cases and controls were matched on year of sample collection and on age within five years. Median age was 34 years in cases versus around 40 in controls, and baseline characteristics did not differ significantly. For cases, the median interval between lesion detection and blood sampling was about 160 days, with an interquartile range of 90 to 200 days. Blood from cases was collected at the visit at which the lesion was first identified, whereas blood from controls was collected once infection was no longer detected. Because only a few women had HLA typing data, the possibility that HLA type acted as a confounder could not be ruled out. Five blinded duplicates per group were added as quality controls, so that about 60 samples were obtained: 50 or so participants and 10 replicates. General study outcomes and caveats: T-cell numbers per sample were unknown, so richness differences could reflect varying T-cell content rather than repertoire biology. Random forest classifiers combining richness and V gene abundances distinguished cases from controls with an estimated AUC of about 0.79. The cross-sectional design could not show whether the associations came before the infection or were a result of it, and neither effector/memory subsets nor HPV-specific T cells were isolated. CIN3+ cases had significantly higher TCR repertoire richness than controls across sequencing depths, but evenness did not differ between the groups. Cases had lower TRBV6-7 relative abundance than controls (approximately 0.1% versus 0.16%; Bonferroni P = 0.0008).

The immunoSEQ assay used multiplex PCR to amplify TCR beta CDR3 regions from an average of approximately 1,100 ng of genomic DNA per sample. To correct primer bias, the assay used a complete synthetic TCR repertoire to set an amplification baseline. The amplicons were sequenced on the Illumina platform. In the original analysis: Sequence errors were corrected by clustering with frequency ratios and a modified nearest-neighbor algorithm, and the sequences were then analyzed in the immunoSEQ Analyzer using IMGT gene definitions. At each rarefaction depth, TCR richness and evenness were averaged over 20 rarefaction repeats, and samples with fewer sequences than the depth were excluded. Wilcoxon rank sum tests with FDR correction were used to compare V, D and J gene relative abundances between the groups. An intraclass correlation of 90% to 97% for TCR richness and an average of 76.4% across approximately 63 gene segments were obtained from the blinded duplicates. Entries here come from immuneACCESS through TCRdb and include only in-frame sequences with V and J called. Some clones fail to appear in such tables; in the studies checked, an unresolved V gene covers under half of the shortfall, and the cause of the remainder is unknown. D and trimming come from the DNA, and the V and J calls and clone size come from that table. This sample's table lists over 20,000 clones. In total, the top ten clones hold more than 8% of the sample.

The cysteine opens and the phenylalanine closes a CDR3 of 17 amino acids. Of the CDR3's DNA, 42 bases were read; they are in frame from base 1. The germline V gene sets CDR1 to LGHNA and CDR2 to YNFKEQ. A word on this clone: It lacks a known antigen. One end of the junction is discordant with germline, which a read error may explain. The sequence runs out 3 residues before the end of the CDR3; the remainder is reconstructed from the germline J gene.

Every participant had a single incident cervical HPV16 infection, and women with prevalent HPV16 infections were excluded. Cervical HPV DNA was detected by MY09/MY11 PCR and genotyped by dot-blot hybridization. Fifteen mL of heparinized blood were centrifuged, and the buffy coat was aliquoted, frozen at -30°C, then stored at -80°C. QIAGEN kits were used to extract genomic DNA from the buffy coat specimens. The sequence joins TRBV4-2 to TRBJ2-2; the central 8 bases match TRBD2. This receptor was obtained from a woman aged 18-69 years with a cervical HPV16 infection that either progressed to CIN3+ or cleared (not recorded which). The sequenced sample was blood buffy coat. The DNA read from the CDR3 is TGCGCCAGCAGCCACGCCTTCCGGACTAGCTCGGCCGGGGAG. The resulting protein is CASSHAFRTSSAGE. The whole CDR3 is CASSHAFRTSSAGELFF.